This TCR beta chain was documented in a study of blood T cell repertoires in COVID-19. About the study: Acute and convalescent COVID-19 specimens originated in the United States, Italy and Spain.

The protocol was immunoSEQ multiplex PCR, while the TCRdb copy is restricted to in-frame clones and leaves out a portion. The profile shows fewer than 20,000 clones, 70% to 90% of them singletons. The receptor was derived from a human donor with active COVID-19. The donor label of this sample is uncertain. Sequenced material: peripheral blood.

The CDR3: CASSVSGGSGDTQYF. Written as DNA, the CDR3 is TGTGCCAGCAGTGTCTCGGGGGGTTCAGGAGATACGCAGTATTTT. V usage is TRBV2 and J usage is TRBJ2-3; TRBD2 matches at 7 bases. V lost 4 bases, J lost 5 bases, and 9 bases stayed unmatched. The CDR3 consists of 15 residues. Germline values: CDR1 SNHLY, CDR2 FYNNEI. The complete variable domain, with remaining parts taken from reference TRBV2 and TRBJ2-3, reads EPEVTQTPSHQVTQMGQEVILRCVPISNHLYFYWYRQILGQKVEFLVSFYNNEISEKSEIFDDQFSVERPDGSNFTLKIRSTKLEDSAMYFCASSVSGGSGDTQYFGPGTRLTVL.